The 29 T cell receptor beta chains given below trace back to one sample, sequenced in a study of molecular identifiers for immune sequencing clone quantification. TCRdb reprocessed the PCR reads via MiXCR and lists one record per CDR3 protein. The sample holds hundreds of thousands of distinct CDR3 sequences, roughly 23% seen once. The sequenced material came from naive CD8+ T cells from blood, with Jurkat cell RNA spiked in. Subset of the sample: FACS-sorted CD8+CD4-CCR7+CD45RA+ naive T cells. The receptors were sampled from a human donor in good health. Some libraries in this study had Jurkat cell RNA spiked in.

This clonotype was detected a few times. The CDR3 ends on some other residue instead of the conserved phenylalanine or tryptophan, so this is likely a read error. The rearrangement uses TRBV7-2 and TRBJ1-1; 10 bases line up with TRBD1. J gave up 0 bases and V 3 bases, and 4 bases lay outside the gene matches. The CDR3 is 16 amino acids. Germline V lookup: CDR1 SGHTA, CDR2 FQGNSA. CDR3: CASSFSTGGLNTEAFL. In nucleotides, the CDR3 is TGTGCCAGCAGCTTCTCGACAGGGGGCTTGAACACTGAAGCTTTCCTT.

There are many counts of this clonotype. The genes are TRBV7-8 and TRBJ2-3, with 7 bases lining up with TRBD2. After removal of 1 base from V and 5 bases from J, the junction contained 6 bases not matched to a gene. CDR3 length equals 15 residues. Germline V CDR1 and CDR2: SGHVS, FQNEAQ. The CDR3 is CASSLVAGVGDTQYF. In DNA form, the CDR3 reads TGTGCCAGCAGCTTAGTGGCGGGGGTTGGAGATACGCAGTATTTT.

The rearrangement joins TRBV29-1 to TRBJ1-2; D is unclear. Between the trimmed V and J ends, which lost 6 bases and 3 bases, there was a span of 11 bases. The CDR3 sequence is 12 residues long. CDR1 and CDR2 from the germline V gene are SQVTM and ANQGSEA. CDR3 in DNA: TGCAGCGTCGAGTGGTCGGACTATGGCTACACCTTC. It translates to CSVEWSDYGYTF.

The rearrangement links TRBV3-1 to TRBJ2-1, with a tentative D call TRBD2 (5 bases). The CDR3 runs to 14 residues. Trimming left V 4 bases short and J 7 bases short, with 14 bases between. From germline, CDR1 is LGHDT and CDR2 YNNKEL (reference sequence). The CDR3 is CASSPQERVNEQFF. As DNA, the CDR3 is TGTGCCAGCAGCCCGCAAGAGAGGGTTAATGAGCAGTTCTTC.

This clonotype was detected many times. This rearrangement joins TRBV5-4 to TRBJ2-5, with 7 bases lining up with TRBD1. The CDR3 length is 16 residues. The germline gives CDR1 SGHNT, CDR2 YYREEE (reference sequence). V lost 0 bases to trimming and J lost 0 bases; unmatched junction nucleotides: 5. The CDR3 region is CASSLAGTENQETQYF. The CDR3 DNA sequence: TGTGCCAGCAGCTTGGCCGGGACAGAGAACCAAGAGACCCAGTACTTC.

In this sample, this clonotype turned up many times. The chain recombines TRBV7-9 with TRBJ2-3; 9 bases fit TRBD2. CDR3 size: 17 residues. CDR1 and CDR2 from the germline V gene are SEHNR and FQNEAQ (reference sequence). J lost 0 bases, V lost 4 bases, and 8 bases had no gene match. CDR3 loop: CASSSPLGTSSTDTQYF. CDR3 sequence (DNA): TGTGCCAGCAGCTCGCCTCTCGGGACTAGCAGCACAGATACGCAGTATTTT.

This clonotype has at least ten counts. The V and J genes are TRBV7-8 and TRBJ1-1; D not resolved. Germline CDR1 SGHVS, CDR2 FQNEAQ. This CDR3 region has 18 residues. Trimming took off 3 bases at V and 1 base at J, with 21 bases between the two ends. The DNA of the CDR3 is TGTGCCAGCAGCTTTCCCCACATGAGCCCCAACCCGAACACTGAAGCTTTCTTT. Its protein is CASSFPHMSPNPNTEAFF.

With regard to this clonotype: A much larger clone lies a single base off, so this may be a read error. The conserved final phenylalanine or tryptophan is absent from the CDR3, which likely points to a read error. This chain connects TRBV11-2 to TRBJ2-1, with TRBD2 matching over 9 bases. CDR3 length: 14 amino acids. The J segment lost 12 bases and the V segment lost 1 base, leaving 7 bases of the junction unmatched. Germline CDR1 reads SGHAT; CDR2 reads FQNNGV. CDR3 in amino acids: CASSLGGLALGQFS. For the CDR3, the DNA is TGTGCCAGCAGCTTAGGGGGACTAGCTTTAGGGCAGTTCTCC.

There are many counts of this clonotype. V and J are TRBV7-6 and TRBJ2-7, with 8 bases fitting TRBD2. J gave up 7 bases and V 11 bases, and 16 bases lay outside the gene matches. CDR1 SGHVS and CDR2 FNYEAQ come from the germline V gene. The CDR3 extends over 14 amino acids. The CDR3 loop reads CASNSGLPGGEQYF. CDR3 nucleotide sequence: TGTGCCTCCAATAGCGGGCTCCCGGGGGGGGAGCAGTACTTC.

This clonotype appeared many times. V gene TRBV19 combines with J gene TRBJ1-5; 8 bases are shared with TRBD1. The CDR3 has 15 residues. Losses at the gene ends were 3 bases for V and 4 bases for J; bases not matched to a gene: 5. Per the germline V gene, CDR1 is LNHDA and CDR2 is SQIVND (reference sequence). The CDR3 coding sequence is TGTGCCAGTAGTATTACAGGGGGAACAAATCAGCCCCAGCATTTT. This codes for CASSITGGTNQPQHF.

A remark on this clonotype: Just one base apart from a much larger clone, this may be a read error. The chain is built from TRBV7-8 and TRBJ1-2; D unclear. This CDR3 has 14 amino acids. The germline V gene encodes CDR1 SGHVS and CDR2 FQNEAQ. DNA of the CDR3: TGTGCCTGCAGCTTAGAATCAGTCGGCTATGGCTACACCTTC. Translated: CACSLESVGYGYTF. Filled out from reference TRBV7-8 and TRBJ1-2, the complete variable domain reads GAGVSQSPRYKVAKRGQDVALRCDPISGHVSLFWYQQALGQGPEFLTYFQNEAQLDKSGLPSDRFFAERPEGSVSTLKIQRTQQEDSAVYLCACSLESVGYGYTFGSGTRLTVV.

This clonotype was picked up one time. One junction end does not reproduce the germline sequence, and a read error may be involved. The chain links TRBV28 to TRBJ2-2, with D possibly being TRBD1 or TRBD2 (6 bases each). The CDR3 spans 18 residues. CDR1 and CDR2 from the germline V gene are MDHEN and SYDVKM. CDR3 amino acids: CASSWDNGDTPNTGGLFF. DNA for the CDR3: TGTGCCAGCAGCTGGGACAACGGGGACACCCCGAACACCGGGGGGCTGTTTTTT. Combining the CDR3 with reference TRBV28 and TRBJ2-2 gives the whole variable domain DVKVTQSSRYLVKRTGEKVFLECVQDMDHENMFWYRQDPGLGLRLIYFSYDVKMKEKGDIPEGYSVSREKKERFSLILESASTNQTSMYLCASSWDNGDTPNTGGLFFGEGSRLTVL.

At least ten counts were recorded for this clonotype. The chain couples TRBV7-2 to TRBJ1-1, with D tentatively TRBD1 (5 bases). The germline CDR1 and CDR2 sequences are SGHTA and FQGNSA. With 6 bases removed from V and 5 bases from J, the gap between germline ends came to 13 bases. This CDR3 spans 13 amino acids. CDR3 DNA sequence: TGTGCCAGCAGAAGAACGGGGGTTACTGAAGCTTTCTTT. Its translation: CASRRTGVTEAFF.

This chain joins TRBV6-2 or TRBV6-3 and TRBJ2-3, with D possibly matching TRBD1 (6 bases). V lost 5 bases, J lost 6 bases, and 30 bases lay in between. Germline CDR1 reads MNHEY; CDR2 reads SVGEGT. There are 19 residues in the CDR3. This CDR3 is CASSHRYGQTTFQEDTQYF. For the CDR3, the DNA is TGTGCCAGCAGTCATCGTTACGGACAGACTACCTTTCAGGAGGATACGCAGTATTTT.

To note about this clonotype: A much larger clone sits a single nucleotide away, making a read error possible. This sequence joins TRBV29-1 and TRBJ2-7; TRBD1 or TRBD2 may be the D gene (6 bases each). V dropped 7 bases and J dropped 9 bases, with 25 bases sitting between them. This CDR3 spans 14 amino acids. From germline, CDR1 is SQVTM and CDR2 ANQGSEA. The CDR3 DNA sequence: TGCAGCGCCGAGGGGTCAGGGGTTCCGGGGGTGCAGTACTTC. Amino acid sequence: CSAEGSGVPGVQYF.

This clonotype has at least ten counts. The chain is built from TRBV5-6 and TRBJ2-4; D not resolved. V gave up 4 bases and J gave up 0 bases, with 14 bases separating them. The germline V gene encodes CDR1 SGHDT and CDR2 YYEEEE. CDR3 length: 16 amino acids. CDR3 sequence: CASSPGSLLAKNIQYF. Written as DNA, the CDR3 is TGTGCCAGCAGCCCCGGAAGTTTACTAGCCAAAAACATTCAGTACTTC.

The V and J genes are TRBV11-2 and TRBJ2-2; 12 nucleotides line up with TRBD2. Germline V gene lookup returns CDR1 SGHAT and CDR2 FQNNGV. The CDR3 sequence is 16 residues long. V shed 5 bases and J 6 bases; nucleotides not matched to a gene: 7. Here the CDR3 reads CASSPKTSGSSGELFF. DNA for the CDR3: TGTGCCAGCAGCCCAAAGACTAGCGGGAGTTCCGGGGAGCTGTTTTTT. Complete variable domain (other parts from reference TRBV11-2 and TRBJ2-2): EAGVAQSPRYKIIEKRQSVAFWCNPISGHATLYWYQQILGQGPKLLIQFQNNGVVDDSQLPKDRFSAERLKGVDSTLKIQPAKLEDSAVYLCASSPKTSGSSGELFFGEGSRLTVL.

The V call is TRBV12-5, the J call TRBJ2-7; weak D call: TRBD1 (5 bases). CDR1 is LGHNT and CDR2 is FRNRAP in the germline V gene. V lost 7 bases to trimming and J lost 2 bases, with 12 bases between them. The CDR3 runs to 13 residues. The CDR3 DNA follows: TGTGCTAGTGCATCTGGGGCAACCTACGAGCAGTACTTC. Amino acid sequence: CASASGATYEQYF. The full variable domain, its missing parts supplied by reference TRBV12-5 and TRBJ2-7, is DARVTQTPRHKVTEMGQEVTMRCQPILGHNTVFWYRQTMMQGLELLAYFRNRAPLDDSGMPKDRFSAEMPDATLATLKIQPSEPRDSAVYFCASASGATYEQYFGPGTRLTVT.

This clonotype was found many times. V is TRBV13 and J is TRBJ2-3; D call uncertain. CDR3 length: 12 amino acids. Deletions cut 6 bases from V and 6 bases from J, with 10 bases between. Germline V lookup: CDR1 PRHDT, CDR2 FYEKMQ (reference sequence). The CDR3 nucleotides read TGTGCCAGCAGTGACCGCTCGGATACGCAGTATTTT. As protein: CASSDRSDTQYF.

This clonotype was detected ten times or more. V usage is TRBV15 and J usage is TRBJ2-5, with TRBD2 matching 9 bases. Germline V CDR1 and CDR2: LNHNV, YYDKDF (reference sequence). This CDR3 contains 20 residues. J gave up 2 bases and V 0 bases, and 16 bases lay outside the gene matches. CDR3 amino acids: CATSRDLAWGASGNQETQYF. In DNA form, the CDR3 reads TGTGCCACCAGCAGAGATTTGGCGTGGGGGGCTAGCGGGAATCAAGAGACCCAGTACTTC.

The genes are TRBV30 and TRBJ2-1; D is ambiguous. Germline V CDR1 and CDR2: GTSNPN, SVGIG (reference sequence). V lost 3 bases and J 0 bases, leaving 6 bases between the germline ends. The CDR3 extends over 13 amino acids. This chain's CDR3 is CAWRPSSYNEQFF. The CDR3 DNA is TGTGCCTGGAGGCCAAGCTCCTACAATGAGCAGTTCTTC.

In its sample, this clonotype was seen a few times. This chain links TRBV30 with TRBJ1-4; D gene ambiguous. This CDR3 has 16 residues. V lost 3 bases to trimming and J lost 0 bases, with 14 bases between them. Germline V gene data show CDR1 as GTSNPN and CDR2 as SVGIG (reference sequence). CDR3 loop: CAWSVPTDPTNEKLFF. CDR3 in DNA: TGTGCCTGGAGCGTACCTACGGACCCAACTAATGAAAAACTGTTTTTT.

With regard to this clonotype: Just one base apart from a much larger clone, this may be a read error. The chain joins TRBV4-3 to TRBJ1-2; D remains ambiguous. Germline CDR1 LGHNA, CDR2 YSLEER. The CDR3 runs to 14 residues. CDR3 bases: TGCACCAGCAGCCAAGGCGAACCATTCTATGGCTACACCTTC. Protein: CTSSQGEPFYGYTF.

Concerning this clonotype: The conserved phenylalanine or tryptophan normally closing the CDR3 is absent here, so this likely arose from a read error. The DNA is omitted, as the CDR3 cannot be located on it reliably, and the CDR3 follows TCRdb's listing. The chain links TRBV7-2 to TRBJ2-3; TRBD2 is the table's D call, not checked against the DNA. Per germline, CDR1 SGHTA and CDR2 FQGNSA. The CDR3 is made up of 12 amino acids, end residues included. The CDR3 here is CASSLPGLAPQI.

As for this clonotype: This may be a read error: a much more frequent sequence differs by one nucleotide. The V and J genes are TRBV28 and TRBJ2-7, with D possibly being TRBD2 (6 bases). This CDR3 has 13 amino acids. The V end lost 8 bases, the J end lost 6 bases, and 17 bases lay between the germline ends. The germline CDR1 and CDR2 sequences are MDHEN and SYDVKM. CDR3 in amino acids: CASGEAGLVEQYF. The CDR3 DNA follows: TGTGCCAGCGGGGAGGCCGGGTTAGTCGAGCAGTACTTC.

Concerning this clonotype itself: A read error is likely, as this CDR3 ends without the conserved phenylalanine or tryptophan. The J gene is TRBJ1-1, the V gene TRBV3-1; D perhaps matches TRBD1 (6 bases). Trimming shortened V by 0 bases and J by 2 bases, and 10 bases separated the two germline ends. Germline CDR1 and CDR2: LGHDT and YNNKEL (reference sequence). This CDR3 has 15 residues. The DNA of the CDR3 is TGTGCCAGCAGCCAAGATGAGGGGGGAAACACTGAAGCTTTCTGT. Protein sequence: CASSQDEGGNTEAFC.

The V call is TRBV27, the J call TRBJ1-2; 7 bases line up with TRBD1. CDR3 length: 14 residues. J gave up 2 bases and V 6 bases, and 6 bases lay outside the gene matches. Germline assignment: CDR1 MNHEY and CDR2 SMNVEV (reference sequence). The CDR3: CASRRQGPNYGYTF. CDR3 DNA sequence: TGTGCCAGCAGAAGACAGGGACCCAACTATGGCTACACCTTC.

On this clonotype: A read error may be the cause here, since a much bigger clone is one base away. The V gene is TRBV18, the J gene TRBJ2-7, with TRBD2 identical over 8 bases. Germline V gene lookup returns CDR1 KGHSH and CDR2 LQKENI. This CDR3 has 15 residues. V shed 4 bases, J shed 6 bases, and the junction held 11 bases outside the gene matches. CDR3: CASSLAGRGSAEQYF. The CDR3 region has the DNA TGTGCCAGCTCACTAGCGGGGCGGGGGAGCGCCGAGCAGTACTTC.

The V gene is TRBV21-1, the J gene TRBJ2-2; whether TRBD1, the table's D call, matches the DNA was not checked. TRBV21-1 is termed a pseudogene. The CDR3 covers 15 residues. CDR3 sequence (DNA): TGTGCCATCCCCGAGAGGACAGGGGACACCGGGGAGCTGTTTTTT. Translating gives CAIPERTGDTGELFF.